This T cell receptor (beta chain) was observed in a study of T-cell memory formation after mild COVID-19. CDR3 length: 14 residues. Germline V gives CDR1 SGHRS, CDR2 YFSETQ. Trimming at V came to 4 bases and at J to 2 bases, leaving 4 bases not matched to a gene. This clonotype has a count of ten or more. Antigen: not known. Employing constant-segment primers, 5'RACE generated TCR alpha and TCR beta cDNA libraries bearing sample barcodes and UMIs. TCRdb re-derived calls from the 5' RACE reads in MiXCR, one entry per CDR3 protein. The sample has a few hundred thousand distinct CDR3 sequences, over 15% seen once. Study observations and caveats: Clones contracting over day 15 to 85 were CD4/CD8 balanced, with later expanders leaning CD4+.

The sequenced sample was PBMCs or a T cell subset sorted from them (not recorded which). The TCR was taken from a man aged 18 to 30 who had mild COVID-19 (a few samples of this study predate the infection). Cell type and time point are not known. This rearrangement joins TRBV5-1 to TRBJ2-3, with 7 bases fitting TRBD1. The CDR3 protein is CASSPGQNTDTQYF. In DNA form, the CDR3 reads TGCGCCAGCAGCCCGGGACAGAACACAGATACGCAGTATTTT.